Below, 27 T cell receptor beta chains from the same sample are listed, as sequenced in a study of T cell repertoires in cytomegalovirus infection. TCRdb reanalysed the reads using MiXCR and keeps one entry per CDR3 protein. The sample has roughly 720,000 distinct CDR3 sequences, less than 40% seen once. The sample was PBMCs. These TCRs come from a human donor in good health (CMV status not recorded). Some clones in this sample may be carry-over from other donors' samples.

V and J are TRBV7-9 and TRBJ1-3; 7 nucleotides match TRBD1. The trim removed 10 bases at V and 4 bases at J, leaving 13 bases unmatched. The CDR3 length is 15 residues. Germline V gene data show CDR1 as SEHNR and CDR2 as FQNEAQ (reference sequence). CDR3 in amino acids: CATKGTTGLGNTIYF. CDR3 nucleotide sequence: TGTGCCACCAAGGGGACGACAGGGTTGGGAAACACCATATATTTT.

This clonotype was counted a few times. This chain links TRBV4-2 with TRBJ2-7; possibly TRBD1 for D (6 bases). The germline CDR1 and CDR2 sequences are LGHNA and YNFKEQ. The CDR3 is 15 amino acids. V lost 1 base to trimming and J lost 3 bases, with 13 bases between them. Here the CDR3 reads CASSQGREQGYEQYF. Written as DNA, the CDR3 is TGTGCCAGCAGCCAAGGTCGGGAACAGGGCTACGAGCAGTACTTC.

The J gene is TRBJ2-2, the V gene TRBV7-3, with D tentatively TRBD1 (6 bases). V gave up 5 bases and J gave up 6 bases, with 10 bases separating them. The length of the CDR3 is 13 residues. CDR1 is SGHTA, CDR2 FQGTGA, per germline. CDR3 in DNA: TGTGCCAGCAGCGGTGGGGGCCCCGGGGAGCTGTTTTTT. Its protein is CASSGGGPGELFF.

V is TRBV5-4 and J is TRBJ2-1; 11 positions match TRBD2. Germline-derived CDR1 and CDR2 are SGHNT and YYREEE (reference sequence). The junction had 5 bases not matched to a gene; V was cut back by 2 bases and J by 4 bases. The CDR3 runs 16 residues. CDR3 coding DNA: TGTGCCAGCAGCTTTCTAGCGGGGGGCCAATACAATGAGCAGTTCTTC. This translates into CASSFLAGGQYNEQFF.

The V call is TRBV7-3, the J call TRBJ2-1, with TRBD1 identical over 9 bases. Per germline, CDR1 SGHTA and CDR2 FQGTGA. The CDR3 is 17 residues long. Unmatched junction bases numbered 11, after V lost 3 bases and J lost 5 bases. The CDR3 spells CASSFTTGTGKHNEQFF. The CDR3 nucleotides are TGTGCCAGCAGCTTCACGACCGGGACAGGGAAACACAATGAGCAGTTCTTC.

As for this clonotype: One end of the junction varies from germline; a read error may be responsible. The V call is TRBV11-2, the J call TRBJ1-2; weak D call: TRBD1 (5 bases). CDR1 and CDR2 (germline): SGHAT, FQNNGV. This CDR3 is 16 amino acids long. The CDR3 nucleotides read TGTGCCAGCAGCTCGGCGGGGGGGAGGGTTGTGCGAGGCTACCCCTTC. As protein: CASSSAGGRVVRGYPF.

The gene calls are TRBV29-1 and TRBJ2-7; D is possibly TRBD2 (6 bases). Germline CDR1 is SQVTM and CDR2 is ANQGSEA. This CDR3 has 12 amino acids. V shed 4 bases and J shed 4 bases, with 11 bases lying between them. The chain's CDR3 is CSVGSGTYEQYF. The CDR3 bases are TGCAGCGTTGGATCGGGGACTTACGAGCAGTACTTC.

This clonotype has just one count. The junction and the germline gene differ at one end; a read error may be behind it. This sequence joins TRBV25-1 and TRBJ1-2; D not certain. CDR1 is MGHDK and CDR2 is SYGVNS in the germline V gene. CDR3 length: 11 amino acids. The CDR3 protein is CASSESDGYTF. DNA for the CDR3: TGTGCCAGCAGTGAATCTGACGGCTACACGTTC.

The chain is built from TRBV20-1 and TRBJ1-3; TRBD1 might be the D (6 bases). The CDR3 sequence is 13 residues long. The germline V gene encodes CDR1 DFQATT and CDR2 SNEGSKA (reference sequence). V lost 6 bases to trimming and J lost 2 bases, with 11 bases between them. The CDR3 DNA reads TGCAGTGCCTCGAACAGGGCTGGAAACACCATATATTTT. This sequence encodes CSASNRAGNTIYF.

This clonotype occurred a few times. The CDR3, as DNA: TGTGCCACCAGCAGTCGGACAGAGCCTAGCTCTGGAAACACCATATATTTT. This sequence encodes CATSSRTEPSSGNTIYF. This chain links TRBV15 with TRBJ1-3, with D possibly TRBD1 on 6 matching bases. Germline V gene data show CDR1 as LNHNV and CDR2 as YYDKDF (reference sequence). The CDR3 consists of 17 residues. Trimming cost V 3 bases and J 0 bases, with 15 bases left between them.

About this clonotype: As the CDR3 is not closed by the conserved phenylalanine or tryptophan, this likely results from a read error. This rearrangement joins TRBV28 to TRBJ1-2, with D possibly matching TRBD1 (6 bases). The V gene's germline CDR1 is MDHEN and CDR2 SYDVKM. The CDR3 sequence is 16 residues long. Here the CDR3 reads CVSGYPNVQGTYGYTL. In nucleotides, the CDR3 is TGTGTGTCGGGTTACCCCAACGTACAGGGTACCTATGGCTACACCTTA.

The chain joins TRBV12-3 or TRBV12-4 to TRBJ1-6; tentatively, D is TRBD1 (5 bases). This CDR3 is 14 amino acids long. Trimming removed 7 bases from V and 10 bases from J, with 17 bases in between. CDR3 loop: CASNWGGERSPLHF. The CDR3 DNA is TGTGCCAGCAACTGGGGGGGGGAGAGGTCACCCCTCCACTTT.

This clonotype has a count of ten or more. CDR3 region: CASSLASWTSGRGADTQYF. The CDR3 DNA sequence: TGTGCCAGCAGCTTAGCTTCGTGGACTAGCGGGAGGGGTGCAGATACGCAGTATTTT. This chain links TRBV7-2 with TRBJ2-3; TRBD2 matches at 15 bases. CDR3 size: 19 residues. Losses at the gene ends were 0 bases for V and 4 bases for J; bases not matched to a gene: 8. Germline V lookup: CDR1 SGHTA, CDR2 FQGNSA.

The chain joins TRBV6-6 to TRBJ1-5, with D possibly TRBD1 on 5 matching bases. The CDR3 is 16 amino acids. Per the germline V gene, CDR1 is MNHNY and CDR2 is SVGAGI (reference sequence). The V end was cut by 0 bases, the J end by 3 bases, with 12 bases between. The CDR3 DNA reads TGTGCCAGCAGTTACTCCCGGCAGGGCATCAATCAGCCCCAGCATTTT. Translation gives CASSYSRQGINQPQHF.

J is TRBJ1-6 and V is TRBV6-1; D is unclear. Trimming took off 2 bases at V and 8 bases at J, with 13 bases between the two ends. The germline CDR1 and CDR2 sequences are MNHNS and SASEGT. The CDR3 consists of 15 residues. CDR3 sequence (DNA): TGTGCCAGCAGTGAAATTGCACACTTCGATTCACCCCTCCACTTT. Translating gives CASSEIAHFDSPLHF.

The sample holds many counts of this clonotype. The junction departs from germline at one end; a sequencing error may be responsible. V is TRBV14 and J is TRBJ1-1, with D uncertain. The V gene's germline CDR1 is SGHDN and CDR2 FVKESK. The length of the CDR3 is 13 residues. CDR3 sequence reads: CASSQGVGTEAFF. The CDR3 DNA reads TGCGCCAGCAGCCAAGGAGTGGGGACTGAAGCTTTCTTT.

The chain has TRBV7-8 and TRBJ1-1, with D unclear. The CDR3 consists of 15 residues. CDR1 and CDR2 (germline): SGHVS, FQNEAQ. The V end lost 4 bases, the J end lost 3 bases, and 15 bases lay between the germline ends. Written as DNA, the CDR3 is TGTGCCAGCAGCTCAGACGGACGGACCTACACTGAAGCTTTCTTT. Amino acid sequence: CASSSDGRTYTEAFF.

The table lists this clonotype with many counts. J is TRBJ2-1 and V is TRBV7-2; the D is unclear. V lost 1 base, J lost 2 bases, and 9 bases lay in between. The germline V gene has CDR1 SGHTA and CDR2 FQGNSA. The CDR3 spans 15 residues. The CDR3 DNA is TGTGCCAGCAGCTTAGTCGCTCTAGCCTACAATGAGCAGTTCTTC. It encodes CASSLVALAYNEQFF.

The chain carries TRBV2 and TRBJ1-1, with a possible D match to TRBD1 (5 bases). Per germline, CDR1 SNHLY and CDR2 FYNNEI. Deletions cut 2 bases from V and 5 bases from J, with 15 bases between. This CDR3 has 15 residues. CDR3 protein: CASSELWDPDTEAFF. In DNA form, the CDR3 reads TGTGCCAGCAGTGAACTCTGGGACCCCGATACTGAAGCTTTCTTT. Full variable domain (missing parts from reference TRBV2 and TRBJ1-1): EPEVTQTPSHQVTQMGQEVILRCVPISNHLYFYWYRQILGQKVEFLVSFYNNEISEKSEIFDDQFSVERPDGSNFTLKIRSTKLEDSAMYFCASSELWDPDTEAFFGQGTRLTVV.

The chain recombines TRBV19 with TRBJ2-7; D is unclear. This CDR3 region has 17 residues. V was clipped by 0 bases and J by 2 bases, with 17 bases between them. Germline assignment: CDR1 LNHDA and CDR2 SQIVND (reference sequence). CDR3 sequence: CASSIDLLGSPPYEQYF. For the CDR3, the DNA is TGTGCCAGTAGTATAGATCTTCTGGGCAGTCCCCCCTACGAGCAGTACTTC.

V usage is TRBV12-3 or TRBV12-4 and J usage is TRBJ2-1; D is possibly TRBD2 (6 bases). With 7 bases removed from V and 8 bases from J, the gap between germline ends came to 15 bases. This CDR3 is 13 amino acids long. CDR3 in DNA: TGTGCCAGCACAGCCGGGAGTATGGATGAGCAGTTCTTC. It translates to CASTAGSMDEQFF.

This clonotype was detected only a few times. The genes are TRBV6-5 and TRBJ1-2; D is possibly TRBD1 (6 bases). The CDR3 extends over 18 amino acids. From germline, CDR1 is MNHEY and CDR2 SVGAGI. V gave up 6 bases and J gave up 3 bases, with 26 bases separating them. CDR3: CASSHSARTGSFYYGYTF. CDR3 DNA: TGTGCCAGCAGCCACTCGGCTCGTACAGGGAGTTTTTACTATGGCTACACCTTC.

This chain joins TRBV4-3 and TRBJ1-5; no firm D call. V dropped 0 bases and J dropped 5 bases, with 14 bases sitting between them. Germline V gives CDR1 LGHNA, CDR2 YSLEER. There are 16 residues in the CDR3. This CDR3 reads CASSQDFAATYQPQHF. The CDR3 nucleotides are TGCGCCAGCAGCCAAGATTTCGCAGCTACCTATCAGCCCCAGCATTTT.

This clonotype appeared once. The rearrangement joins TRBV6-1 to TRBJ2-3, with D perhaps matching TRBD1 (6 bases). Germline lookup yields CDR1 MNHNS and CDR2 SASEGT. The CDR3 contains 13 residues. With 0 bases removed from V and 10 bases from J, the gap between germline ends came to 11 bases. CDR3 sequence (DNA): TGTGCCAGCAGTGAAGCTTTGGGGGCTGCGCAGTATTTT. Protein product: CASSEALGAAQYF.

V usage is TRBV29-1 and J usage is TRBJ2-2; 13 bases map to TRBD2. The junction had 6 bases not matched to a gene; V was cut back by 2 bases and J by 9 bases. The CDR3 spans 15 residues. Looked up from germline, CDR1 is SQVTM and CDR2 is ANQGSEA. Here the CDR3 DNA reads TGCAGCGTTGAAACCGGGACTAGCGGGATCTGGGAGCTGTTTTTT. Amino acid sequence: CSVETGTSGIWELFF.

This clonotype was found a few times. J is TRBJ2-7 and V is TRBV19, with TRBD2 matching over 10 bases. The CDR3 loop spans 15 amino acids. With V trimmed by 3 bases and J by 3 bases, 5 bases remained unmatched. CDR1 is LNHDA, CDR2 SQIVND, per germline (reference sequence). CDR3 loop: CASSIGLAGDYEQYF. CDR3 in DNA: TGTGCCAGTAGTATCGGTCTAGCGGGAGACTACGAGCAGTACTTC.

The table lists this clonotype with a few counts. No conserved phenylalanine or tryptophan ends this CDR3, so it is likely a read error. In DNA, the CDR3 is TGTGCCAGCAGTGAAGCGGTAAGGGCCACCGAAGTGATCTACGAGCAGTACCTC. It yields the protein CASSEAVRATEVIYEQYL. The chain employs TRBV6-1 and TRBJ2-7, with D unclear. Germline CDR1 reads MNHNS; CDR2 reads SASEGT. The CDR3 covers 18 residues. The V end was cut by 0 bases, the J end by 3 bases, with 21 bases between.